This TCR beta chain derives from a study of early T cells in non-severe SARS-CoV-2 infection. Study-wide findings and caveats: The study's VDJdb matching favored anti-spike CD8 responses and missed private and CD4 specificities.

Each CDR3 protein is one row after TCRdb ran MiXCR on the 5' RACE reads. The sample gives around 61,000 distinct CDR3 sequences, about 10% of which show up once; over 5% is in the top ten. This clonotype showed up many times. Its antigen is currently unknown. V gave up 4 bases and J gave up 3 bases, with 13 bases separating them. CDR3 length equals 14 residues. From germline, CDR1 is SNHLY and CDR2 FYNNEI. V gene TRBV2 combines with J gene TRBJ2-7; D perhaps matches TRBD2 (6 bases). This sequence originates from an adult who was a healthcare worker with PCR-confirmed SARS-CoV-2 infection or an uninfected control (not recorded which). The material sequenced was whole blood. The CDR3: CASSAGRDFYEQYF. The CDR3 DNA is TGTGCCAGCAGTGCCGGCCGGGACTTCTACGAGCAGTACTTC.